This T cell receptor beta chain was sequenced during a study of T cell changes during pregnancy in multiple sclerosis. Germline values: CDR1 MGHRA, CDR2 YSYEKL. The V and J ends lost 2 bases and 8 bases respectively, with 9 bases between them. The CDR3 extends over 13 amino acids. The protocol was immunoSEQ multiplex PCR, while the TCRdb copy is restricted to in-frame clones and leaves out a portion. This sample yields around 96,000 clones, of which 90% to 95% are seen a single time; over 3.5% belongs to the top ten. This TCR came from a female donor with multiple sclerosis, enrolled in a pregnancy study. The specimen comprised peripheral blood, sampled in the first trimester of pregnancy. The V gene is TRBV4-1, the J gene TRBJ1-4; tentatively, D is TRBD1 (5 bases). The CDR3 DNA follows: TGCGCCAGCAGCCAACAGGGTGGAGAAAAACTGTTTTTT. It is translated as CASSQQGGEKLFF.